The 28 T cell receptor beta chains below were found in one sample sequenced in a study of cytomegalovirus exposure and HLA in healthy donors. Produced via immunoSEQ multiplex PCR; TCRdb's table is partial and in-frame only. The sample carries around 240,000 clones, roughly 90% recorded once. Material: PBMCs. Receptors were obtained from a woman younger than 35 in good health and CMV-seronegative.

The gene calls are TRBV7-2 and TRBJ1-2, with TRBD1 matching 10 bases. There are 16 residues in the CDR3. Unmatched junction bases numbered 9, after V lost 4 bases and J lost 4 bases. The germline V gene has CDR1 SGHTA and CDR2 FQGNSA. The chain's CDR3 is CASSYYRQGAGYGYTF. CDR3 nucleotide sequence: TGTGCCAGCAGCTACTACCGACAGGGGGCCGGCTATGGCTACACCTTC.

This sequence joins TRBV28 and TRBJ2-5; 9 nucleotides line up with TRBD1. Losses at the gene ends were 2 bases for V and 5 bases for J; bases not matched to a gene: 3. The germline gives CDR1 MDHEN, CDR2 SYDVKM. The CDR3 covers 14 residues. For the CDR3, the DNA is TGTGCCAGCAGTTTAGGGACAGGGATCGAGACCCAGTACTTC. Translating it yields CASSLGTGIETQYF.

This clone has a single count. The rearrangement joins TRBV10-3 to TRBJ2-3, with D hard to call. The germline V gene has CDR1 ENHRY and CDR2 SYGVKD. The CDR3 runs to 13 residues. The V gene lost 0 bases and the J gene lost 15 bases, with 16 bases spanning the gap. The CDR3 coding sequence is TGTGCCATCAGTGAGTCGGGCCCGGAACCCTCCTATTTT. As protein: CAISESGPEPSYF.

This clone was seen a few times. The chain is built from TRBV11-2 and TRBJ1-2, with TRBD1 as a possible D gene (6 bases). Germline assignment: CDR1 SGHAT and CDR2 FQNNGV. This CDR3 comprises 14 residues. V lost 5 bases, J lost 2 bases, and 12 bases lay in between. The CDR3 coding sequence is TGTGCCAGCAGCCCGCGGACAGCGAACTATGGCTACACCTTC. It yields the protein CASSPRTANYGYTF.

This clone is a singleton in its sample. Germline and junction disagree at one end, which may indicate a read error. This chain connects TRBV27 to TRBJ2-5, with 10 nucleotides matching TRBD2. The CDR3 loop spans 16 amino acids. Germline V gene data show CDR1 as MNHEY and CDR2 as SMNVEV (reference sequence). The CDR3 loop reads CASSISGLAGEETQYF. The CDR3, as DNA: TGTGCCAGCAGTATATCCGGGCTAGCGGGGGAAGAGACCCAGTACTTC.

The chain recombines TRBV6-6 with TRBJ2-1; 13 positions agree with TRBD2. The germline gives CDR1 MNHNY, CDR2 SVGAGI (reference sequence). V lost 7 bases and J lost 9; bases outside the gene matches: 3. The CDR3 covers 13 residues. The CDR3, as DNA: TGTGCCAGCACCGGGACTAGCGGGACTGAGCAGTTCTTC. Protein product: CASTGTSGTEQFF.

The chain links TRBV5-6 to TRBJ2-2; no firm D call. V shed 2 bases and J shed 6 bases, with 17 bases lying between them. This CDR3 region has 16 residues. The germline gives CDR1 SGHDT, CDR2 YYEEEE. CDR3 protein: CASSFRSRSGPGELFF. The DNA for the CDR3 is TGTGCCAGCAGCTTCAGGTCCAGGTCTGGCCCCGGGGAGCTGTTTTTT.

In regard to this clone: Sequence at one end of the junction differs from germline and may be a read error. CDR3 sequence reads: CASSLLAGSYNEQFF. The CDR3 DNA is TGTGCTAGCAGCCTACTAGCGGGGTCCTACAATGAGCAGTTCTTC. The chain carries TRBV7-7 and TRBJ2-1; 10 bases agree with TRBD2. The CDR3 consists of 15 residues. CDR1 is SSHAT and CDR2 is FNYEAQ in the germline V gene (reference sequence).

The rearrangement links TRBV4-3 to TRBJ2-3; D gene unclear. The CDR3 length is 17 residues. CDR1 is LGHNA and CDR2 is YSLEER in the germline V gene. Trimming pared 0 bases from V and 2 bases from J, leaving 15 bases between. The CDR3 DNA reads TGCGCCAGCAGCCAAGAAGAGGTCATTGACTTCACAGATACGCAGTATTTT. This codes for CASSQEEVIDFTDTQYF.

This sequence joins TRBV10-3 and TRBJ1-5; D unresolved. Per the germline V gene, CDR1 is ENHRY and CDR2 is SYGVKD. The length of the CDR3 is 14 residues. The germline V and J ends were trimmed by 4 bases and 0 bases, with 7 bases remaining between them. The CDR3 DNA is TGTGCCATCAGTGGCCAGAATAGCAATCAGCCCCAGCATTTT. Its protein product is CAISGQNSNQPQHF.

This chain uses TRBV6-1 with TRBJ2-5, with 11 positions matching TRBD2. The CDR3 length is 15 residues. Germline V lookup: CDR1 MNHNS, CDR2 SASEGT. After removal of 8 bases from V and 2 bases from J, the junction contained 7 bases not matched to a gene. The CDR3 sequence is CASDKTSGAQETQYF. CDR3 nucleotide sequence: TGTGCCAGCGACAAGACTAGCGGGGCACAAGAGACCCAGTACTTC.

On this clone: This clone may be a read error of a much larger clone one base away. CDR3 protein: CSGQLADTQYF. CDR3 nucleotide sequence: TGCAGCGGACAGTTGGCAGATACGCAGTATTTT. This chain connects TRBV29-1 to TRBJ2-3; tentative D call: TRBD1 (5 bases). Per germline, CDR1 SQVTM and CDR2 ANQGSEA. CDR3 length equals 11 residues. The V gene lost 7 bases and the J gene lost 4 bases, with 9 bases spanning the gap.

This clone is a singleton in its sample. V gene TRBV18 combines with J gene TRBJ2-1, with 9 bases aligning to TRBD1. J was trimmed by 10 bases and V by 0 bases; bases with no gene match: 10. The germline V gene has CDR1 KGHSH and CDR2 LQKENI. The CDR3 is 16 amino acids. CDR3 protein: CASSPPGQGPFSEQFF. For the CDR3, the DNA is TGTGCCAGCTCACCACCGGGACAGGGACCTTTCAGCGAGCAGTTCTTC.

The rearrangement links TRBV5-6 to TRBJ1-2, with 9 bases matching TRBD1. V lost 2 bases, J lost 5 bases, and 4 bases stayed unmatched. CDR1 and CDR2 from the germline V gene are SGHDT and YYEEEE. This CDR3 has 14 residues. The CDR3 loop reads CASSFTGGRYGYTF. CDR3 coding DNA: TGTGCCAGCAGCTTTACAGGGGGCCGGTATGGCTACACCTTC. Filled out from reference TRBV5-6 and TRBJ1-2, the complete variable domain reads DAGVTQSPTHLIKTRGQQVTLRCSPKSGHDTVSWYQQALGQGPQFIFQYYEEEERQRGNFPDRFSGHQFPNYSSELNVNALLLGDSALYLCASSFTGGRYGYTFGSGTRLTVV.

The chain carries TRBV6-5 and TRBJ1-1; maybe TRBD1 (5 bases). Per the germline V gene, CDR1 is MNHEY and CDR2 is SVGAGI. This CDR3 region has 11 residues. The V gene lost 10 bases and the J gene lost 1 base, with 7 bases spanning the gap. CDR3 DNA sequence: TGTGCCACGGGGGAGAACACTGAAGCTTTCTTT. This gives the protein CATGENTEAFF.

V and J are TRBV5-1 and TRBJ1-1; D is perhaps TRBD1 (6 bases). The CDR3 spans 13 residues. Germline V gives CDR1 SGHRS, CDR2 YFSETQ. V was pared by 3 bases and J by 6 bases, with 12 bases between. This CDR3 reads CASSSQGRPEAFF. The CDR3 region has the DNA TGCGCCAGCAGCTCACAGGGTCGGCCTGAAGCTTTCTTT. Looking up the rest from reference TRBV5-1 and TRBJ1-1 gives the full variable domain: KAGVTQTPRYLIKTRGQQVTLSCSPISGHRSVSWYQQTPGQGLQFLFEYFSETQRNKGNFPGRFSGRQFSNSRSEMNVSTLELGDSALYLCASSSQGRPEAFFGQGTRLTVV.

The rearrangement joins TRBV6-5 to TRBJ1-5; D gene uncertain. V was clipped by 6 bases and J by 1 base, with 10 bases between them. Germline CDR1 is MNHEY and CDR2 is SVGAGI. CDR3 length: 14 residues. Here the CDR3 reads CASRPMASNQPQHF. CDR3 sequence (DNA): TGTGCCAGCAGGCCCATGGCAAGCAATCAGCCCCAGCATTTT.

This chain uses TRBV27 with TRBJ2-5; 8 bases agree with TRBD1. The CDR3 loop spans 16 amino acids. The V gene's germline CDR1 is MNHEY and CDR2 SMNVEV (reference sequence). The trim removed 5 bases at V and 1 base at J, leaving 9 bases unmatched. The CDR3 DNA reads TGTGCCAGCAGTCCCCTTCCTGGGACAGGCCAAGAGACCCAGTACTTC. This gives the protein CASSPLPGTGQETQYF.

The chain links TRBV5-1 to TRBJ1-1; D is possibly TRBD1 (6 bases). V shed 3 bases and J shed 3 bases, with 18 bases lying between them. Germline loops: CDR1 SGHRS, CDR2 YFSETQ. The CDR3 loop spans 16 amino acids. The CDR3 nucleotides are TGCGCCAGCAGCTACCATACAGGGAGGGGAGACACTGAAGCTTTCTTT. Translated: CASSYHTGRGDTEAFF.

V and J are TRBV4-1 and TRBJ1-5; 9 bases map to TRBD1. The germline V gene encodes CDR1 MGHRA and CDR2 YSYEKL. Unmatched junction bases numbered 5, after V lost 2 bases and J lost 0 bases. This CDR3 has 17 amino acids. The DNA for the CDR3 is TGCGCCAGCAGCCAACGGGACAGGGAGTATAGCAATCAGCCCCAGCATTTT. Protein: CASSQRDREYSNQPQHF.

This chain connects TRBV7-9 to TRBJ1-4; TRBD1 is a possible D gene (6 bases). V was shortened by 3 bases and J by 4 bases, with 9 bases between the two germline ends. This CDR3 has 14 residues. Germline CDR1 and CDR2: SEHNR and FQNEAQ (reference sequence). CDR3 sequence: CASSLDSFNEKLFF. In nucleotides, the CDR3 is TGTGCCAGCAGCTTGGACAGCTTTAATGAAAAACTGTTTTTT.

V and J are TRBV18 and TRBJ1-2, with D possibly matching TRBD1 (5 bases). The germline V gene has CDR1 KGHSH and CDR2 LQKENI. Trimming left V 8 bases short and J 1 base short, with 11 bases between. This CDR3 region has 13 residues. This chain's CDR3 is CASGGGFNYGYTF. As DNA, the CDR3 is TGTGCCAGCGGCGGGGGGTTTAACTATGGCTACACCTTC.

The rearrangement links TRBV7-9 to TRBJ1-1; D not resolved. This CDR3 has 14 residues. Trimming shortened V by 1 base and J by 1 base, and 7 bases separated the two germline ends. Germline CDR1 SEHNR, CDR2 FQNEAQ (reference sequence). CDR3 loop: CASSLVLPNTEAFF. In DNA form, the CDR3 reads TGTGCCAGCAGCTTAGTTCTCCCGAACACTGAAGCTTTCTTT.

V gene TRBV7-9 combines with J gene TRBJ1-2; D gene unclear. Germline V gene sequence: CDR1 SEHNR, CDR2 FQNEAQ (reference sequence). Trimming removed 1 base from V and 11 bases from J, with 17 bases in between. The CDR3 totals 14 residues. The CDR3 bases are TGTGCCAGCAGCTTAGTAGTGGGTGGAGACTCTTACACCTTC. Protein product: CASSLVVGGDSYTF.

The CDR3 protein is CASSSRTSGNTGELFF. DNA of the CDR3: TGCGCCAGCAGCTCCAGGACTAGCGGAAACACCGGGGAGCTGTTTTTT. The rearrangement joins TRBV5-1 to TRBJ2-2, with 10 bases matching TRBD2. The V gene end was trimmed by 3 bases and the J gene end by 2 bases; junction bases not matched to a gene: 4. The CDR3 covers 16 residues. Germline assignment: CDR1 SGHRS and CDR2 YFSETQ.

V is TRBV7-6 and J is TRBJ2-1; TRBD1 matches 9 bases. J was trimmed by 4 bases and V by 3 bases; bases with no gene match: 4. Germline CDR1 SGHVS, CDR2 FNYEAQ. The CDR3 is 15 residues long. The CDR3 bases are TGTGCCAGCAGCTTTCCGGGACAGGGTTACAATGAGCAGTTCTTC. As protein: CASSFPGQGYNEQFF. The full variable domain, completed using reference TRBV7-6 and TRBJ2-1, is GAGVSQSPRYKVTKRGQDVALRCDPISGHVSLYWYRQALGQGPEFLTYFNYEAQQDKSGLPNDRFSAERPEGSISTLTIQRTEQRDSAMYRCASSFPGQGYNEQFFGPGTRLTVL.

This chain uses TRBV25-1 with TRBJ1-2; possible D gene TRBD1, 5 bases. The CDR3 extends over 12 amino acids. The V gene lost 6 bases and the J gene lost 8 bases, with 13 bases spanning the gap. Germline CDR1 reads MGHDK; CDR2 reads SYGVNS. The CDR3 sequence: CASSTSGSGYTF. The CDR3 nucleotides are TGTGCCAGCAGCACTTCAGGGTCCGGCTACACCTTC.

The chain employs TRBV11-2 and TRBJ1-3; possible D gene TRBD1, 5 bases. The length of the CDR3 is 14 residues. Germline V CDR1 and CDR2: SGHAT, FQNNGV. V was trimmed by 3 bases and J by 2 bases, leaving 8 bases between them. The CDR3 region has the DNA TGTGCCAGCAGCTTTGGGGGGGCTGGAAACACCATATATTTT. It yields the protein CASSFGGAGNTIYF. Full variable domain (missing parts from reference TRBV11-2 and TRBJ1-3): EAGVAQSPRYKIIEKRQSVAFWCNPISGHATLYWYQQILGQGPKLLIQFQNNGVVDDSQLPKDRFSAERLKGVDSTLKIQPAKLEDSAVYLCASSFGGAGNTIYFGEGSWLTVV.